A selection of T cell receptor beta chains follows, all from one sample in a study of control samples from healthy donors and cancer patients. Assay used: immunoSEQ multiplex PCR; TCRdb lists only in-frame clones, some missing. The sample lists roughly 120,000 clones, roughly 90% occurring once. Sequenced sample: PBMCs. These receptor sequences come from a woman in her sixties with lung cancer. The CDR3 runs from the conserved cysteine through the conserved F or W. Fields, in order: J gene, V gene, clone size, D gene, CDR3 protein, CDR3 DNA. The D gene is left open where the match is weak. The size of a clone is reported for some rows only, either as once, few or many, or as a class for expanded clones.

j_call: TRBJ1-2; v_call: TRBV7-9; clone_size: NA; d_call: NA; cdr3_aa: CASSLDRAQNYGYTF; cdr3_nt: TGTGCCAGCAGCTTAGATCGAGCACAGAACTATGGCTACACCTTC
j_call: TRBJ2-7; v_call: TRBV6-5; clone_size: NA; d_call: TRBD1; cdr3_aa: CASSSPGQGHPEQYF; cdr3_nt: TGTGCCAGCAGTTCTCCGGGACAGGGCCACCCCGAGCAGTACTTC
j_call: TRBJ1-1; v_call: TRBV7-9; clone_size: NA; d_call: NA; cdr3_aa: CASSPGHMNTEAFF; cdr3_nt: TGTGCCAGCAGCCCCGGACATATGAACACTGAAGCTTTCTTT
j_call: TRBJ2-7; v_call: TRBV11-3; clone_size: NA; d_call: NA; cdr3_aa: CASSLVFRRSSYEQYF; cdr3_nt: TGTGCCAGCAGCTTAGTATTTAGGCGGAGCTCCTACGAGCAGTACTTC
j_call: TRBJ1-6; v_call: TRBV7-3; clone_size: NA; d_call: TRBD1; cdr3_aa: CASSRSGTGGGSPLHF; cdr3_nt: TGTGCCAGCAGCCGAAGTGGGACAGGGGGAGGGTCACCCCTCCACTTT
j_call: TRBJ2-1; v_call: TRBV6-2/TRBV6-3; clone_size: NA; d_call: NA; cdr3_aa: CASSYFGGRTYNEQFF; cdr3_nt: TGTGCCAGCAGTTATTTTGGGGGTCGGACCTACAATGAGCAGTTCTTC
j_call: TRBJ1-5; v_call: TRBV5-6; clone_size: few; d_call: NA; cdr3_aa: CASSLGPTETQPQHF; cdr3_nt: TGTGCCAGCAGCTTGGGGCCCACAGAAACTCAGCCCCAGCATTTT
j_call: TRBJ2-2; v_call: TRBV15; clone_size: NA; d_call: TRBD2; cdr3_aa: CATSRGLAGGRTGELFF; cdr3_nt: TGTGCCACCAGCAGAGGACTAGCGGGGGGGCGGACCGGGGAGCTGTTTTTT
j_call: TRBJ2-1; v_call: TRBV7-6; clone_size: NA; d_call: NA; cdr3_aa: CASSPRGSAYNEQFF; cdr3_nt: TGTGCCAGCAGCCCAAGAGGTAGCGCCTACAATGAGCAGTTCTTC
j_call: TRBJ2-1; v_call: TRBV20-1; clone_size: NA; d_call: TRBD2; cdr3_aa: CSASPGGYNEQFF; cdr3_nt: TGCAGTGCTAGTCCGGGAGGGTACAATGAGCAGTTCTTC
j_call: TRBJ1-2; v_call: TRBV11-1; clone_size: NA; d_call: NA; cdr3_aa: CASSLSETNYGYTF; cdr3_nt: TGTGCCAGCAGCTTGTCAGAGACTAACTATGGCTACACCTTC
j_call: TRBJ1-1; v_call: TRBV9; clone_size: NA; d_call: TRBD1; cdr3_aa: CASSVRGEGGEAFF; cdr3_nt: TGTGCCAGCAGCGTACGAGGCGAAGGGGGCGAAGCTTTCTTT
j_call: TRBJ2-6; v_call: TRBV27; clone_size: NA; d_call: NA; cdr3_aa: CASSESSGANVLTF; cdr3_nt: TGTGCCAGCAGTGAAAGCTCTGGGGCCAACGTCCTGACTTTC
j_call: TRBJ2-1; v_call: TRBV3-1/TRBV3-2; clone_size: NA; d_call: NA; cdr3_aa: CASSQVAVSYNEQFF; cdr3_nt: TGTGCCAGCAGCCAAGTAGCGGTTTCCTACAATGAGCAGTTCTTC
j_call: TRBJ1-3; v_call: TRBV10-3; clone_size: NA; d_call: NA; cdr3_aa: CAIMGSGNTIYF; cdr3_nt: TGTGCCATCATGGGTTCTGGAAACACCATATATTTT
j_call: TRBJ2-6; v_call: TRBV18; clone_size: NA; d_call: TRBD1; cdr3_aa: CASSPPGQIYSGANVLTF; cdr3_nt: TGTGCCAGCTCACCACCGGGACAGATTTACTCTGGGGCCAACGTCCTGACTTTC
j_call: TRBJ1-5; v_call: TRBV19; clone_size: NA; d_call: TRBD1; cdr3_aa: CASWDRVRNQPQHF; cdr3_nt: TGTGCCAGCTGGGACAGGGTGAGGAATCAGCCCCAGCATTTT
j_call: TRBJ1-1; v_call: TRBV6-6; clone_size: NA; d_call: NA; cdr3_aa: CASRTGDTLTAFF; cdr3_nt: TGTGCCAGCAGGACGGGGGACACATTAACGGCTTTCTTT
j_call: TRBJ2-5; v_call: TRBV5-4; clone_size: NA; d_call: TRBD2; cdr3_aa: CASSSEGGRETQYF; cdr3_nt: TGTGCCAGCAGCTCTGAGGGAGGGAGAGAGACCCAGTACTTC
j_call: TRBJ1-3; v_call: TRBV5-4; clone_size: few; d_call: TRBD1; cdr3_aa: CASSPAPGQRSGNTIYF; cdr3_nt: TGTGCCAGCAGCCCCGCCCCGGGACAGCGCTCTGGAAACACCATATATTTT
j_call: TRBJ1-2; v_call: TRBV12-3/TRBV12-4; clone_size: NA; d_call: NA; cdr3_aa: CASSLAADYGYTF; cdr3_nt: TGTGCCAGCAGTTTAGCGGCAGACTATGGCTACACCTTC
j_call: TRBJ1-1; v_call: TRBV3-1/TRBV3-2; clone_size: NA; d_call: NA; cdr3_aa: CASSQRTGLNTEAFF; cdr3_nt: TGTGCCAGCAGCCAACGTACGGGCTTGAACACTGAAGCTTTCTTT
j_call: TRBJ2-5; v_call: TRBV6-5; clone_size: NA; d_call: TRBD2; cdr3_aa: CASSYGGRRETQYF; cdr3_nt: TGTGCCAGCAGTTACGGCGGGAGACGTGAGACCCAGTACTTC
j_call: TRBJ1-1; v_call: TRBV6-5; clone_size: NA; d_call: NA; cdr3_aa: CASSMDPSANTEAFF; cdr3_nt: TGTGCCAGCAGCATGGACCCGAGCGCGAACACTGAAGCTTTCTTT
j_call: TRBJ1-1; v_call: TRBV5-5; clone_size: NA; d_call: NA; cdr3_aa: CASSLWPATEAFF; cdr3_nt: TGTGCCAGCAGCTTGTGGCCGGCCACTGAAGCTTTCTTT
j_call: TRBJ2-1; v_call: TRBV4-3; clone_size: NA; d_call: NA; cdr3_aa: CASSQDRDVQFF; cdr3_nt: TGCGCCAGCAGCCAAGACAGGGACGTCCAGTTCTTC
j_call: TRBJ1-1; v_call: TRBV15; clone_size: NA; d_call: TRBD1; cdr3_aa: CATSREKGAGVNTEAFF; cdr3_nt: TGTGCCACCAGCAGAGAAAAGGGGGCAGGGGTGAACACTGAAGCTTTCTTT
j_call: TRBJ2-7; v_call: TRBV13; clone_size: NA; d_call: NA; cdr3_aa: CASSLGAQYEQYF; cdr3_nt: TGTGCCAGCAGCTTAGGGGCCCAGTACGAGCAGTACTTC
j_call: TRBJ2-2; v_call: TRBV7-2; clone_size: NA; d_call: NA; cdr3_aa: CASSLGGRGAPGELFF; cdr3_nt: TGTGCCAGCAGCTTAGGAGGGAGGGGGGCTCCCGGGGAGCTGTTTTTT
j_call: TRBJ1-6; v_call: TRBV3-1/TRBV3-2; clone_size: NA; d_call: NA; cdr3_aa: CASSPRTDNSPLHF; cdr3_nt: TGTGCCAGCAGCCCTCGGACGGATAATTCACCCCTCCACTTT
j_call: TRBJ2-7; v_call: TRBV18; clone_size: NA; d_call: TRBD1; cdr3_aa: CASSPPGQSYEQYF; cdr3_nt: TGTGCCAGCTCACCACCGGGACAGAGCTACGAGCAGTACTTC
j_call: TRBJ2-7; v_call: TRBV11-2; clone_size: NA; d_call: NA; cdr3_aa: CASSLLFDEQYF; cdr3_nt: TGTGCCAGCAGCTTACTCTTCGACGAGCAGTACTTC
j_call: TRBJ2-3; v_call: TRBV11-2; clone_size: NA; d_call: NA; cdr3_aa: CASSLDPTDTDTQYF; cdr3_nt: TGTGCCAGCAGCTTAGATCCGACAGATACAGATACGCAGTATTTT
j_call: TRBJ1-1; v_call: TRBV27; clone_size: NA; d_call: NA; cdr3_aa: CASSWGGDTEAFF; cdr3_nt: TGTGCCAGCAGTTGGGGGGGGGACACTGAAGCTTTCTTT
j_call: TRBJ1-2; v_call: TRBV14; clone_size: NA; d_call: NA; cdr3_aa: CASSQMTDYGYTF; cdr3_nt: TGTGCCAGCAGCCAGATGACAGACTATGGCTACACCTTC
j_call: TRBJ2-7; v_call: TRBV6-5; clone_size: NA; d_call: NA; cdr3_aa: CASSSGQQYEQYF; cdr3_nt: TGTGCCAGCAGTTCCGGCCAGCAATACGAGCAGTACTTC
j_call: TRBJ1-2; v_call: TRBV7-8; clone_size: NA; d_call: NA; cdr3_aa: CASSLGRWGANYGYTF; cdr3_nt: TGTGCCAGCAGCTTAGGGCGGTGGGGCGCCAACTATGGCTACACCTTC
j_call: TRBJ2-1; v_call: TRBV25-1; clone_size: NA; d_call: NA; cdr3_aa: CASSGTSSYNEQFF; cdr3_nt: TGTGCCAGCAGTGGAACCAGCTCCTACAATGAGCAGTTCTTC
j_call: TRBJ1-2; v_call: TRBV5-1; clone_size: NA; d_call: TRBD1; cdr3_aa: CASRDRGYGYTF; cdr3_nt: TGCGCCAGCAGGGACAGGGGCTATGGCTACACCTTC
j_call: TRBJ2-2; v_call: TRBV2; clone_size: NA; d_call: TRBD2; cdr3_aa: CASSDRLAGGTYTGELFF; cdr3_nt: TGTGCCAGCAGTGATCGGCTAGCGGGAGGAACCTACACCGGGGAGCTGTTTTTT
j_call: TRBJ1-6; v_call: TRBV14; clone_size: NA; d_call: NA; cdr3_aa: CASSQEQGDTSPLHF; cdr3_nt: TGTGCCAGCAGCCAAGAACAGGGCGATACTTCACCCCTCCACTTT
j_call: TRBJ2-6; v_call: TRBV28; clone_size: NA; d_call: TRBD1; cdr3_aa: CASSIALTGVMGANVLTF; cdr3_nt: TGTGCCAGCAGTATAGCTCTAACAGGGGTGATGGGGGCCAACGTCCTGACTTTC
j_call: TRBJ1-2; v_call: TRBV6-5; clone_size: NA; d_call: NA; cdr3_aa: CARRVGISYYGYTF; cdr3_nt: TGTGCCAGGAGGGTGGGGATATCTTACTACGGCTACACCTTC
j_call: TRBJ1-5; v_call: TRBV2; clone_size: medium-sized; d_call: TRBD1; cdr3_aa: CASSKLDRNQPQHF; cdr3_nt: TGTGCCAGCAGTAAACTGGACAGGAATCAGCCCCAGCATTTT
j_call: TRBJ2-1; v_call: TRBV30; clone_size: NA; d_call: TRBD2; cdr3_aa: CAWSVPVTSGAGEQFF; cdr3_nt: TGTGCCTGGAGTGTACCTGTGACTAGCGGTGCCGGGGAGCAGTTCTTC
j_call: TRBJ1-2; v_call: TRBV29-1; clone_size: NA; d_call: NA; cdr3_aa: CSVDGQNGYTF; cdr3_nt: TGCAGCGTTGACGGACAGAATGGCTACACCTTC
j_call: TRBJ1-5; v_call: TRBV28; clone_size: NA; d_call: NA; cdr3_aa: CASSFPGGGSNQPQHF; cdr3_nt: TGTGCCAGCAGTTTCCCAGGCGGGGGTAGCAATCAGCCCCAGCATTTT
j_call: TRBJ2-3; v_call: TRBV20-1; clone_size: few; d_call: NA; cdr3_aa: CSALSADTQYF; cdr3_nt: TGCAGTGCTCTGAGCGCAGATACGCAGTATTTT
j_call: TRBJ2-5; v_call: TRBV18; clone_size: NA; d_call: NA; cdr3_aa: CASSPNAEETQYF; cdr3_nt: TGTGCCAGCTCACCAAACGCTGAGGAGACCCAGTACTTC
j_call: TRBJ1-1; v_call: TRBV5-1; clone_size: NA; d_call: NA; cdr3_aa: CASSLNGERMNTEAFF; cdr3_nt: TGCGCCAGCAGCTTGAATGGCGAACGGATGAACACTGAAGCTTTCTTT
j_call: TRBJ2-1; v_call: TRBV5-1; clone_size: NA; d_call: NA; cdr3_aa: CASSLGAANSGNEQFF; cdr3_nt: TGCGCCAGCAGCTTGGGGGCCGCCAATTCGGGGAATGAGCAGTTCTTC
j_call: TRBJ1-6; v_call: TRBV6-5; clone_size: NA; d_call: NA; cdr3_aa: CASRGVNNSPLHF; cdr3_nt: TGTGCCAGCAGGGGAGTCAATAATTCACCCCTCCACTTT